The rows below give T cell receptor beta chains drawn from one sample of a study of blood T cell repertoires in COVID-19. TCRdb keeps only in-frame clones here, not all; method: immunoSEQ multiplex PCR. Of 200,000 to 250,000 clones listed, 86% are singletons. Sequencing was done on a sample of PBMCs or T cells enriched from blood (not recorded which). These receptors were collected from a woman in her 30s who had been exposed to COVID-19. Each CDR3 is given without its conserved first and last residue. Fields, in order: D gene, clone size, V gene, CDR3 protein. D genes are given only for firm matches. The size entry is marked missing in some rows and otherwise reads once, few, many or a size class.

d_call: -
clone_size: -
v_call: TRBV4-2
cdr3_aa: ASSQGESTTRYEQY

d_call: TRBD1
clone_size: once
v_call: TRBV5-4
cdr3_aa: ASSLEQGTQETQY

d_call: TRBD1
clone_size: few
v_call: TRBV4-2
cdr3_aa: AASLPGTGNTGELF

d_call: -
clone_size: few
v_call: TRBV5-1
cdr3_aa: ASSFTVNTGELF

d_call: TRBD2
clone_size: -
v_call: TRBV9
cdr3_aa: ASSGRGTSGGRPDTQY

d_call: -
clone_size: -
v_call: TRBV5-1
cdr3_aa: ASSLAGQWEQPQH

d_call: -
clone_size: -
v_call: TRBV10-3
cdr3_aa: AISEGGVGGYT

d_call: -
clone_size: -
v_call: TRBV12-3/TRBV12-4
cdr3_aa: ASSWEGYGYT

d_call: -
clone_size: -
v_call: TRBV30
cdr3_aa: AWSGGGNTIY

d_call: TRBD1
clone_size: few
v_call: TRBV5-1
cdr3_aa: ASSAEQGYRVEQY

d_call: TRBD1
clone_size: -
v_call: TRBV30
cdr3_aa: AWRTGSYEQY

d_call: -
clone_size: -
v_call: TRBV2
cdr3_aa: ASRDYKDTQY

d_call: TRBD1
clone_size: -
v_call: TRBV7-9
cdr3_aa: ASSLQGAYEQY

d_call: TRBD2
clone_size: once
v_call: TRBV5-1
cdr3_aa: ASSDTVAGGSNEQF

d_call: TRBD1
clone_size: -
v_call: TRBV3-1/TRBV3-2
cdr3_aa: ASSHEGDSHYEQY

d_call: -
clone_size: -
v_call: TRBV11-3
cdr3_aa: ASSLDSQGHGYT

d_call: -
clone_size: -
v_call: TRBV2
cdr3_aa: ASSEEGRETQY

d_call: TRBD2
clone_size: -
v_call: TRBV13
cdr3_aa: ASRPTSGPWGTDTQY

d_call: -
clone_size: -
v_call: TRBV5-5
cdr3_aa: ASSLGGRDQPQH

d_call: TRBD1
clone_size: -
v_call: TRBV14
cdr3_aa: ASSQGIPGQGFLILYNQPQH

d_call: TRBD2
clone_size: -
v_call: TRBV3-1/TRBV3-2
cdr3_aa: ASSQVTSAYTGELF

d_call: -
clone_size: -
v_call: TRBV7-9
cdr3_aa: ASSPETVNSPLH

d_call: TRBD1
clone_size: once
v_call: TRBV5-4
cdr3_aa: ASSPKQTGDYGYT

d_call: -
clone_size: once
v_call: TRBV11-2
cdr3_aa: ASSPGGNTEAF

d_call: -
clone_size: once
v_call: TRBV29-1
cdr3_aa: SVGRTTDNTGELF

d_call: TRBD1
clone_size: -
v_call: TRBV15
cdr3_aa: ATSPHPGQEFYEQY

d_call: TRBD1
clone_size: few
v_call: TRBV18
cdr3_aa: ASSPLAGGSKGYT

d_call: TRBD1
clone_size: -
v_call: TRBV5-6
cdr3_aa: ASSHATGDVEKLF

d_call: -
clone_size: -
v_call: TRBV6-5
cdr3_aa: ASTGSTAMRYGYT

d_call: -
clone_size: -
v_call: TRBV29-1
cdr3_aa: SVFSTEAF

d_call: -
clone_size: -
v_call: TRBV2
cdr3_aa: ASKKTDLSGTEAF

d_call: TRBD2
clone_size: -
v_call: TRBV7-2
cdr3_aa: ASSPLRGGYEQY

d_call: -
clone_size: -
v_call: TRBV9
cdr3_aa: ASSVSPGGLNTQY

d_call: -
clone_size: -
v_call: TRBV5-1
cdr3_aa: ASSREGSSYNSPLH

d_call: -
clone_size: -
v_call: TRBV9
cdr3_aa: ASSVAGSYEQY

d_call: -
clone_size: -
v_call: TRBV11-2
cdr3_aa: ASSFSLTVYNSPLH

d_call: -
clone_size: once
v_call: TRBV5-5
cdr3_aa: ASSANREPGYGYT

d_call: -
clone_size: -
v_call: TRBV6-5
cdr3_aa: ASSYRQRTGELF

d_call: -
clone_size: few
v_call: TRBV7-6
cdr3_aa: ASTQMAGAYEQY

d_call: -
clone_size: -
v_call: TRBV25-1
cdr3_aa: ASSEYRPVAEAF

d_call: -
clone_size: -
v_call: TRBV15
cdr3_aa: ATSETPNQPQH

d_call: -
clone_size: -
v_call: TRBV5-8
cdr3_aa: ASSLRPGQY

d_call: -
clone_size: -
v_call: TRBV5-1
cdr3_aa: ASSLEGLDQPQH

d_call: -
clone_size: -
v_call: TRBV2
cdr3_aa: ASRRPEGNTGELF

d_call: -
clone_size: -
v_call: TRBV20-1
cdr3_aa: SASLFGTNSYNEQF

d_call: -
clone_size: -
v_call: TRBV5-1
cdr3_aa: ASSLVPGTRNEKLF

d_call: -
clone_size: -
v_call: TRBV4-2
cdr3_aa: ASSQDGATTNEKLF

d_call: -
clone_size: -
v_call: TRBV5-6
cdr3_aa: ASSGRTRVYEQY

d_call: TRBD2
clone_size: once
v_call: TRBV7-2
cdr3_aa: ASSLGPPGLAPNEQF

d_call: -
clone_size: -
v_call: TRBV2
cdr3_aa: AGGGGGNQPQH

d_call: TRBD2
clone_size: -
v_call: TRBV11-3
cdr3_aa: ASSPRTSSYEQY

d_call: -
clone_size: -
v_call: TRBV28
cdr3_aa: ASTTSGRANEKLF

d_call: TRBD1
clone_size: -
v_call: TRBV4-1
cdr3_aa: ASSQDIGSSSRGRSTEAF

d_call: TRBD1
clone_size: -
v_call: TRBV5-4
cdr3_aa: ASSLRDRASGELF

d_call: TRBD1
clone_size: -
v_call: TRBV27
cdr3_aa: ASSPGGTGGFSYNSPLH

d_call: -
clone_size: -
v_call: TRBV5-4
cdr3_aa: ASSLWGARDQPQH

d_call: -
clone_size: -
v_call: TRBV6-5
cdr3_aa: ASSQTVGTYEQY